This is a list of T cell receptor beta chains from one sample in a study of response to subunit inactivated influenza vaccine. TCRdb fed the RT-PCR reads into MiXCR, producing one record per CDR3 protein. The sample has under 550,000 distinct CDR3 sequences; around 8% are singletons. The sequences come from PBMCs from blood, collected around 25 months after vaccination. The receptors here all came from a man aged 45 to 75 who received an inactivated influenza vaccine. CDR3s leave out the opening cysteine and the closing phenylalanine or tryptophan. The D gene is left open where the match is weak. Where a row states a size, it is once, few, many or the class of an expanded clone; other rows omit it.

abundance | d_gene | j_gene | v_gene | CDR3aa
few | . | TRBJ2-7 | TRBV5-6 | ASRDWLSSYEQY
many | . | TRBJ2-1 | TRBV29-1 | SVQQGLFLHEQF
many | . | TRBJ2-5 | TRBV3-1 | ASSQLETQY
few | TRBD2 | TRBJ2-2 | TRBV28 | ASAVPGLAANTGELF
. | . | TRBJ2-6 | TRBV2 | ARNFPGSGANVLT
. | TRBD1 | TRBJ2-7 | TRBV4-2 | ASSRFLGQGSYEQY
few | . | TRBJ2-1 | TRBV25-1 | ASSEAGGASYNEQF
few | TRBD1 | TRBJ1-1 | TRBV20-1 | SARGGQGNTEAF
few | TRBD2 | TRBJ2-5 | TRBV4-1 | ASSPSGIGGEETQY
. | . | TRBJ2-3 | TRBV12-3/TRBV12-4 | ASSLEGHSRSDTQY
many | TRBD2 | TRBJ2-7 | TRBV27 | ASSFSLQAGLVYEQY
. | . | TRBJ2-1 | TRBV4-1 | ASSQDRGDKQF
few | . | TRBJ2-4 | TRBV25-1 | ASSEFVTRERVYIQY
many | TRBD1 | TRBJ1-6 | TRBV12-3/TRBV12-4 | ASSRQGPYNSPLH
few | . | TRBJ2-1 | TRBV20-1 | SATVNEQF
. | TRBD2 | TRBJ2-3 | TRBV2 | ASSEGDYYTDTQY